This is a list of T cell receptor beta chains from one sample in a study of cytomegalovirus exposure and HLA in healthy donors. Here immunoSEQ multiplex PCR was the method, and the copy in TCRdb shows in-frame clones only, minus some. The sample lists fewer than 100,000 clones, around 74% occurring once. Sequencing was performed on PBMCs. The receptors derive from a middle-aged man in good health and CMV-seropositive. The CDR3 runs from the conserved cysteine through the conserved F or W. D genes are given only for firm matches. Rows give clone size only sometimes, using once, few, many, or a class for an expanded clone.

v_gene	j_gene	abundance	d_gene	CDR3nt	CDR3aa
TRBV5-1	TRBJ1-2	.	TRBD1	TGCGCCAGCAGCTCGACAGGGTGGGAAGGCGGCTACACCTTC	CASSSTGWEGGYTF
TRBV28	TRBJ1-2	.	.	TGTGCCAGCAGACGACCGGGAAACTATGGCTACACCTTC	CASRRPGNYGYTF
TRBV18	TRBJ2-7	few	.	TGTGCCAGCTCACCACCGCGGGACAGATACGAGCAGTACTTC	CASSPPRDRYEQYF
TRBV5-6	TRBJ2-2	.	TRBD1	TGTGCCAGCAGGCGTCCGGGACAGGGATCCGGGGAGCTGTTTTTT	CASRRPGQGSGELFF
TRBV5-1	TRBJ2-5	.	TRBD2	TGCGCCAGCAGTAGCGGGAGACTTCAAGAGACCCAGTACTTC	CASSSGRLQETQYF
TRBV5-4	TRBJ2-7	.	.	TGTGCCAGCGGATTGGCTGGGGGCGGACGTCTCGAGCAGTACTTC	CASGLAGGGRLEQYF
TRBV5-1	TRBJ2-3	.	TRBD2	TGCGCCAGCAGCTTGGGGGGACTAGCGGGAGCCACAGATACGCAGTATTTT	CASSLGGLAGATDTQYF
TRBV5-5	TRBJ1-4	.	.	TGTGCCAGCAGCTCGGAGGGAGGGGTTAATGAAAAACTGTTTTTT	CASSSEGGVNEKLFF
TRBV5-1	TRBJ2-5	.	TRBD1	TGCGCCAGCAGCCGGACAGGGTTACAAGAGACCCAGTACTTC	CASSRTGLQETQYF
TRBV27	TRBJ1-2	.	.	TGTGCCAGCAGTAGGGGCAGGGGAATCTATGGCTACACCTTC	CASSRGRGIYGYTF
TRBV7-8	TRBJ2-5	.	.	TGTGCCAGCAGCTACCGGGACTACCAAGAGACCCAGTACTTC	CASSYRDYQETQYF
TRBV6-5	TRBJ2-3	.	.	TGTGCCAGCAGTTACTCTAGCCCCACAGATACGCAGTATTTT	CASSYSSPTDTQYF
TRBV2	TRBJ2-7	.	.	TGTGCCAGCAAATACAGGGAACAATCCTACGAGCAGTACTTC	CASKYREQSYEQYF
TRBV5-4	TRBJ2-5	.	TRBD1	TGTGCCAGCAGCTCCGGACAGGGGGTGGGGGAGACCCAGTACTTC	CASSSGQGVGETQYF
TRBV5-1	TRBJ2-5	.	.	TGCGCCAGCAGCTTGGAAACCAGGCAAACCCAGTACTTC	CASSLETRQTQYF
TRBV18	TRBJ2-7	.	TRBD2	TGTGCCAGCTCACCAACGGGACTAGCGGCTAGGGAGCAGTACTTC	CASSPTGLAAREQYF
TRBV7-2	TRBJ2-3	.	TRBD2	TGTGCCAGCAGACGGGAGGGCCCGACAAATACGCAGTATTTT	CASRREGPTNTQYF
TRBV2	TRBJ1-5	.	TRBD1	TGTGCCAGCAGTCCTACAGGGGCACTTAGCAATCAGCCCCAGCATTTT	CASSPTGALSNQPQHF
TRBV19	TRBJ1-2	.	TRBD1	TGTGCCAGTACGGACAGGGGCTATGGCTACACCTTC	CASTDRGYGYTF
TRBV18	TRBJ1-5	few	.	TGTGCCAGCTCACCCCCGGGGGGGAGCAATCAGCCCCAGCATTTT	CASSPPGGSNQPQHF
TRBV28	TRBJ1-4	few	.	TGTGCCAGCAGTTTGTACATGGCAACTAATGAAAAACTGTTTTTT	CASSLYMATNEKLFF
TRBV5-6	TRBJ2-3	.	.	TGTGCCAGCAGCTCCAGTTCAGATACGCAGTATTTT	CASSSSSDTQYF
TRBV28	TRBJ2-7	.	.	TGTGCCAGCAGTTCGTGGGCATCCTCCTACGAGCAGTACTTC	CASSSWASSYEQYF
TRBV5-1	TRBJ2-1	.	TRBD1	TGCGCCAGCAGCGGAACAAGACAGGGTTCCAATGAGCAGTTCTTC	CASSGTRQGSNEQFF
TRBV9	TRBJ2-1	.	.	TGTGCCAGCAGCCCGCACTACCACTCCTACAATGAGCAGTTCTTC	CASSPHYHSYNEQFF
TRBV2	TRBJ2-1	few	.	TGTGCCAGCAGCCTATACAATGAGCAGTTCTTC	CASSLYNEQFF
TRBV28	TRBJ2-7	.	.	TGTGCCGCCCATCGGGGCTACGAGCAGTACTTC	CAAHRGYEQYF
TRBV28	TRBJ2-7	.	TRBD1	TGTGCCAGCAGTTTAGGGACAGGGGCCTACGAGCAGTACTTC	CASSLGTGAYEQYF
TRBV5-5	TRBJ2-7	.	TRBD2	TGTGCCAGCAGCTTCATAGCGGGGGGGTTATCCTACGAGCAGTACTTC	CASSFIAGGLSYEQYF
TRBV7-3	TRBJ2-5	.	TRBD2	TGTGCCAGCAGCGCAACTAGCGATGAGACCCAGTACTTC	CASSATSDETQYF
TRBV6-1	TRBJ1-6	.	TRBD1	TGTGCCAGCACCGGACAGGGGCCCTATAATTCACCCCTCCACTTT	CASTGQGPYNSPLHF
TRBV5-4	TRBJ2-2	once	.	TGTGCCAGCTATCACACCGGGACTTCGAACACCGGGGAGCTGTTTTTT	CASYHTGTSNTGELFF
TRBV9	TRBJ1-2	few	.	TGTGCCAGCAGCACCTCGGCGGGTGGGTATGGCTACACCTTC	CASSTSAGGYGYTF
TRBV18	TRBJ2-1	.	TRBD2	TGTGCCAGCTCACCCGGAACGGGGGGGCACAATGAGCAGTTCTTC	CASSPGTGGHNEQFF
TRBV5-1	TRBJ2-3	once	TRBD2	TGCGCCAGCAGAAACGGCCCTAGCGGGCCCACAGATACGCAGTATTTT	CASRNGPSGPTDTQYF
TRBV10-2	TRBJ2-1	few	TRBD2	TGCGCCAGCAGTGAGTCTCAGCGGGGGACCTGGGAGGATGAGCAGTTCTTC	CASSESQRGTWEDEQFF
TRBV9	TRBJ2-7	once	TRBD2	TGTGCCAGCAGCGTGGTAGGCGGGAGTTACGAGCAGTACTTC	CASSVVGGSYEQYF
TRBV7-2	TRBJ2-7	.	.	TGTGCCAGCAGCTTAGACGGGAGTGCTCGCGAGCAGTACTTC	CASSLDGSAREQYF
TRBV2	TRBJ1-6	.	.	TGTGCCAGCAGTGAAGGTATCTATCTCACCCTCCACTTT	CASSEGIYLTLHF
TRBV7-9	TRBJ1-3	few	.	TGTGCCAGCAGCAGGGCCGGGGAGTCTGGAAACACCATATATTTT	CASSRAGESGNTIYF
TRBV2	TRBJ1-1	.	.	TGTGCCAGCTACGGTCCGGGGGGAAGGTTGATTCCTGAAGCTTTCTTT	CASYGPGGRLIPEAFF
TRBV9	TRBJ1-4	.	.	TGTGCCAGCAGCATCCAGGACAGTGTTAATGAAAAACTGTTTTTT	CASSIQDSVNEKLFF
TRBV7-9	TRBJ2-1	.	.	TGTGCCAGCAGCTTGATAGGAATTACAGGATGGGGCCGCAATGAGCAGTTCTTC	CASSLIGITGWGRNEQFF
TRBV5-5	TRBJ2-1	few	.	TGTGCCAGCAGCTTGTGGACAGAATACAATGAGCAGTTCTTC	CASSLWTEYNEQFF
TRBV4-2	TRBJ2-3	.	.	TGTGCCAGCAGCCCCTTAGACACAGATACGCAGTATTTT	CASSPLDTDTQYF
TRBV28	TRBJ2-5	.	TRBD1	TGTGCCAGCAGTTTTCAACTAGTAGGGGGCAGAAAGACCCAGTACTTC	CASSFQLVGGRKTQYF
TRBV5-5	TRBJ2-3	.	.	TGTGCCAGCAGCTTACAGGGAGATGAGATAGATACGCAGTATTTT	CASSLQGDEIDTQYF
TRBV4-1	TRBJ2-2	few	TRBD2	TGCGCCAGCAGCCAAGGACTAGCGGGAGCCGGGGAGCTGTTTTTT	CASSQGLAGAGELFF
TRBV7-2	TRBJ2-1	.	TRBD2	TGTGCCAGCAGCCCCGGGGGGGAGAAGGAATTCTTC	CASSPGGEKEFF
TRBV19	TRBJ1-2	.	.	TGTGCCAGTAGTATCATCAGGGGTGACTATGGCTACACCTTC	CASSIIRGDYGYTF
TRBV4-2	TRBJ2-7	few	TRBD2	TGTGCCAGCAGCCACCTAGGGACTAGCGGGGGGACCTACGAGCAGTACTTC	CASSHLGTSGGTYEQYF
TRBV4-3	TRBJ2-3	.	TRBD1	TGCGCCAGCAGTCTTTCGGGTAGGGGGCTCACAGATACGCAGTATTTT	CASSLSGRGLTDTQYF
TRBV5-1	TRBJ1-2	.	.	TGCGCCAGCAGCGCGCCAGGGGATCTCTATGGCTACACCTTC	CASSAPGDLYGYTF
TRBV9	TRBJ2-2	.	.	TGTGCCAGCAGCTTCTCGGGGGTCCACACCGGGGAGCTGTTTTTT	CASSFSGVHTGELFF
TRBV5-6	TRBJ1-5	.	.	TGTGCCAGCAGCTTTTCGAGCGGGCCCCAGCATTTT	CASSFSSGPQHF
TRBV27	TRBJ2-2	once	TRBD1	TGTGCCAGCAGTACTAGGGACAGGGGGACTAGCTTATTCGGGGAGCTGTTTTTT	CASSTRDRGTSLFGELFF
TRBV6-5	TRBJ1-5	few	.	TGTGCCAGTTCTTTAAGCCGGTATAGCAATCAGCCCCAGCATTTT	CASSLSRYSNQPQHF
TRBV6-1	TRBJ2-7	.	TRBD2	TGTGCCAGCACCTTGCTTAGCGGGTACGAGCAGTACTTC	CASTLLSGYEQYF